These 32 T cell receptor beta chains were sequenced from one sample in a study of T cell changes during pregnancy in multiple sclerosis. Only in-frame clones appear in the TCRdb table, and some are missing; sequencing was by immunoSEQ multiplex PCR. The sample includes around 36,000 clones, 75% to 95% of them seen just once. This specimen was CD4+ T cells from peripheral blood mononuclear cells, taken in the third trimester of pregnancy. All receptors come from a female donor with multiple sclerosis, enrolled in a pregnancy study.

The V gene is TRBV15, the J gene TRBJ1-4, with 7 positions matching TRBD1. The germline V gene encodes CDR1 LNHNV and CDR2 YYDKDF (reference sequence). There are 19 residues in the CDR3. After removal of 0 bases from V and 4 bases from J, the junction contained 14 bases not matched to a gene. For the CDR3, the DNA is TGTGCCACCAGCAGAGATTTTGGCGTCCCGGGACAGATTAATGAAAAACTGTTTTTT. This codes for CATSRDFGVPGQINEKLFF.

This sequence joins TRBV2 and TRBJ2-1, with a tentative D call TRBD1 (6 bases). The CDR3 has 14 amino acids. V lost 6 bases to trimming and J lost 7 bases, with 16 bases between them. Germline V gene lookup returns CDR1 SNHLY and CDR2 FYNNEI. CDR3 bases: TGTGCCAGCAGCCCAAGTTTCCAGGGGAATGAGCAGTTCTTC. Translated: CASSPSFQGNEQFF.

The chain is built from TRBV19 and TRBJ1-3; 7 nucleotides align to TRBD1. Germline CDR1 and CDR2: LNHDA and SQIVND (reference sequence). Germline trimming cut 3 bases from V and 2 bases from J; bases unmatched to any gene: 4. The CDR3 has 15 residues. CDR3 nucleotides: TGTGCCAGTAGTATCGGGACAGTGCCTGGAAACACCATATATTTT. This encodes CASSIGTVPGNTIYF. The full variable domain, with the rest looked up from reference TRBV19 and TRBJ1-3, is DGGITQSPKYLFRKEGQNVTLSCEQNLNHDAMYWYRQDPGQGLRLIYYSQIVNDFQKGDIAEGYSVSREKKESFPLTVTSAQKNPTAFYLCASSIGTVPGNTIYFGEGSWLTVV.

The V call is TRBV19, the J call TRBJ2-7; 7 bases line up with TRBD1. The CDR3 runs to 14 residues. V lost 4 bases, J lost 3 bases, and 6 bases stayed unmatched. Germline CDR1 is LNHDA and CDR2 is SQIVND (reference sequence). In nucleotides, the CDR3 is TGTGCCAGTAGTAGGATGACAGGGAGCTACGAGCAGTACTTC. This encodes CASSRMTGSYEQYF.

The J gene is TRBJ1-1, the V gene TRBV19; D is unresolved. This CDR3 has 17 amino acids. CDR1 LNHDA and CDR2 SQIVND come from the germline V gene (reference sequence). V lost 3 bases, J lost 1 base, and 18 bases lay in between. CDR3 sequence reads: CASSIGGLHLQNTEAFF. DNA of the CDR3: TGTGCCAGTAGTATCGGCGGTCTTCACCTGCAGAACACTGAAGCTTTCTTT. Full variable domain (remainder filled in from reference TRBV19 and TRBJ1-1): DGGITQSPKYLFRKEGQNVTLSCEQNLNHDAMYWYRQDPGQGLRLIYYSQIVNDFQKGDIAEGYSVSREKKESFPLTVTSAQKNPTAFYLCASSIGGLHLQNTEAFFGQGTRLTVV.

CDR3 residues: CASSISQGYKPQHF. The CDR3 DNA reads as TGTGCCAGTAGTATTAGTCAGGGTTACAAGCCCCAGCATTTT. This chain connects TRBV19 to TRBJ1-5; perhaps TRBD1 as D (5 bases). The CDR3 is 14 amino acids. Per the germline V gene, CDR1 is LNHDA and CDR2 is SQIVND (reference sequence). V was clipped by 3 bases and J by 8 bases, with 14 bases between them.

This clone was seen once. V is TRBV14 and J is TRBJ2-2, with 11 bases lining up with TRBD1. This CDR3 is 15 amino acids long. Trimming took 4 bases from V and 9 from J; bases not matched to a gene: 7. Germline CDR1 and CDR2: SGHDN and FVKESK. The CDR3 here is CASSRQDRGHRELFF. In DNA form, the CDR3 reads TGTGCCAGCAGCCGACAGGACAGGGGGCACCGGGAGCTGTTTTTT.

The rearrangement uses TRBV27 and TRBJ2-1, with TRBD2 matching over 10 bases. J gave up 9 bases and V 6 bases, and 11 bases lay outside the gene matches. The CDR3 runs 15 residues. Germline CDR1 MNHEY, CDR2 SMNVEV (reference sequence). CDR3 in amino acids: CASSPLAGGDSEQFF. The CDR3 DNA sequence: TGTGCCAGCAGCCCTTTAGCGGGAGGAGACAGTGAGCAGTTCTTC.

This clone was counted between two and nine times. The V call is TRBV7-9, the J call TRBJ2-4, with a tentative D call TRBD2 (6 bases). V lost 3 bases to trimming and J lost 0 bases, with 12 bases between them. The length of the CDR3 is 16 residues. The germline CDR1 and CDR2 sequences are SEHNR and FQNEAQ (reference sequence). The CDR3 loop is CASSLGGVVAKNIQYF. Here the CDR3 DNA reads TGTGCCAGCAGCTTGGGCGGGGTAGTAGCCAAAAACATTCAGTACTTC.

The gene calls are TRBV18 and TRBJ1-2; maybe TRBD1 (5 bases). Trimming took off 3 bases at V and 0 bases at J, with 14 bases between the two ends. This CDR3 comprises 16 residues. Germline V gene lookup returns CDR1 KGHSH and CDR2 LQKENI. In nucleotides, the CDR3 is TGTGCCAGCTCACCGCCGACAGTTAGAGCTAACTATGGCTACACCTTC. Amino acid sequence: CASSPPTVRANYGYTF.

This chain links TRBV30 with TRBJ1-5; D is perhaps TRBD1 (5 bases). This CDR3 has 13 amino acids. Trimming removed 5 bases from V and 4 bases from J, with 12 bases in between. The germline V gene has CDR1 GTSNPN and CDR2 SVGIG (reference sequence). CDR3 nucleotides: TGTGCCTGGTCGGGAGGGGCGAATCAGCCCCAGCATTTT. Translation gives CAWSGGANQPQHF.

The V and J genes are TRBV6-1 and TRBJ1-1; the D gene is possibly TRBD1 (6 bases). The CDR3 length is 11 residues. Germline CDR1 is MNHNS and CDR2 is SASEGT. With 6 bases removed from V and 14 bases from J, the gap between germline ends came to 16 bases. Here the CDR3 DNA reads TGTGCCAGCAGGGACAGTCCCCTGCTCTTCTTT. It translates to CASRDSPLLFF.

The CDR3 here is CASSQAPRGSATNEKLFF. Written as DNA, the CDR3 is TGTGCCAGCAGCCAAGCCCCCAGGGGAAGTGCAACTAATGAAAAACTGTTTTTT. The chain has TRBV4-2 and TRBJ1-4, with D perhaps matching TRBD1 (6 bases). From germline, CDR1 is LGHNA and CDR2 YNFKEQ. Trimming took off 1 base at V and 0 bases at J, with 15 bases between the two ends. The CDR3 consists of 18 residues.

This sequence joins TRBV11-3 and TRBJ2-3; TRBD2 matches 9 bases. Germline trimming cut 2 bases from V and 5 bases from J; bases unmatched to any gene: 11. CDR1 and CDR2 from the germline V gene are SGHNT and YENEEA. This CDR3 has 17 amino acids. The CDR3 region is CASSLKRGWREGDTQYF. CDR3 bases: TGTGCCAGCAGCTTAAAGAGGGGTTGGCGGGAGGGAGATACGCAGTATTTT.

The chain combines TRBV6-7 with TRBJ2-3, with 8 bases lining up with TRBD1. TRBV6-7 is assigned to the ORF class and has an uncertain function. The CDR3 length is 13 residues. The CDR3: CPNRGVRVDTQYF. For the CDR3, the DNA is TGTCCGAACAGGGGGGTTCGAGTTGATACGCAGTATTTT.

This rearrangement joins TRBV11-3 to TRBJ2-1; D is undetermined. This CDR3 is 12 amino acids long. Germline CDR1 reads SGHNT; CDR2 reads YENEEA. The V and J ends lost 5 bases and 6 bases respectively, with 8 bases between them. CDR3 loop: CASSHSGNEQFF. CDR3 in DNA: TGTGCCAGCAGCCATAGTGGCAATGAGCAGTTCTTC.

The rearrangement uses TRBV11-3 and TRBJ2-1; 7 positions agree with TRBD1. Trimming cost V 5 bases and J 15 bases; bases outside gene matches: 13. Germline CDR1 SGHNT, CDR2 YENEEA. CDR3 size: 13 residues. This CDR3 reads CASSAKTGTAVFF. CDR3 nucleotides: TGTGCCAGCAGCGCCAAGACCGGGACAGCAGTGTTCTTC.

The CDR3 spells CASSQGWSREQFF. CDR3 DNA: TGTGCCAGCAGCCAAGGATGGAGTCGAGAGCAGTTCTTC. V gene TRBV4-2 combines with J gene TRBJ2-1; D call uncertain. This CDR3 has 13 amino acids. CDR1 and CDR2 (germline): LGHNA, YNFKEQ. The V gene lost 1 base and the J gene lost 10 bases, with 11 bases spanning the gap.

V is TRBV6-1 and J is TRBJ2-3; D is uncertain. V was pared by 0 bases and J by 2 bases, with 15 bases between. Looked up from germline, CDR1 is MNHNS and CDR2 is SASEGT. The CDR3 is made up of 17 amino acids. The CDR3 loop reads CASSEATTPSFTDTQYF. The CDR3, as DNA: TGTGCCAGCAGTGAAGCAACTACACCCTCCTTCACAGATACGCAGTATTTT.

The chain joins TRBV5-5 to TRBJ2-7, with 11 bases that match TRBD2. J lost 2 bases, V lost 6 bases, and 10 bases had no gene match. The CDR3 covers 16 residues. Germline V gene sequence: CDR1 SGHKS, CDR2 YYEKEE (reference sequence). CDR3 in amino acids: CASTLQGTSGPYEQYF. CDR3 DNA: TGTGCCAGCACCTTACAAGGGACTAGCGGACCCTACGAGCAGTACTTC.

The CDR3 spells CASSYDRSNSPLHF. CDR3 sequence (DNA): TGTGCCAGCAGTTATGACAGGAGCAACTCCCCCCTCCACTTT. The J gene is TRBJ1-6, the V gene TRBV6-1; the D gene is possibly TRBD1 (6 bases). Trimming stripped 5 bases from V and 13 bases from J, with 18 bases between. This CDR3 comprises 14 residues. From germline, CDR1 is MNHNS and CDR2 SASEGT.

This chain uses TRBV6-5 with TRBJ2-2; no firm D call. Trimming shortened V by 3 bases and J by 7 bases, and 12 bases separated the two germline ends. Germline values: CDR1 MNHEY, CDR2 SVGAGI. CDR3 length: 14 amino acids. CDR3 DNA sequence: TGTGCCAGCAGTTATATAGTACTAAGCGGGGAGCTGTTTTTT. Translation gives CASSYIVLSGELFF.

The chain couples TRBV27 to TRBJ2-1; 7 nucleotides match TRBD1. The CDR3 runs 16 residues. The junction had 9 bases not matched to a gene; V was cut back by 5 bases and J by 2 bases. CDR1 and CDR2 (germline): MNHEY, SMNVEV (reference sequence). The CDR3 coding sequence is TGTGCCAGCAGTCACCAGACAGGGTTTCCCTACAATGAGCAGTTCTTC. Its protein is CASSHQTGFPYNEQFF.

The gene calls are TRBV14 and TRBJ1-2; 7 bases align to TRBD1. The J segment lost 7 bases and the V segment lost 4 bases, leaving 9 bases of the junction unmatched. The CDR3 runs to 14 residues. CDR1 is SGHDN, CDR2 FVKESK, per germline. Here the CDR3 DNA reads TGTGCCAGCAGCCGCATAATGACAGGGAGTGGCTACACCTTC. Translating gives CASSRIMTGSGYTF.

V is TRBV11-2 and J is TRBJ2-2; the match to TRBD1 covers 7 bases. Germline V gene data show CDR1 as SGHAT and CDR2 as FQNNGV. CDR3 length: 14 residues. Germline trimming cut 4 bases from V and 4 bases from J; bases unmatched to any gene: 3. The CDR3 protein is CASSSGQFTGELFF. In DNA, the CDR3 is TGTGCCAGCAGCTCGGGACAGTTCACCGGGGAGCTGTTTTTT.

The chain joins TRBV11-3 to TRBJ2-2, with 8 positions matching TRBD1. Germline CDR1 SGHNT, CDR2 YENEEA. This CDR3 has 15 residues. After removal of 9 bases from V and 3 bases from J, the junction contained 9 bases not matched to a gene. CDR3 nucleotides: TGTGCCAGTGCCAGAACAGGGGGAGACACCGGGGAGCTGTTTTTT. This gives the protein CASARTGGDTGELFF.

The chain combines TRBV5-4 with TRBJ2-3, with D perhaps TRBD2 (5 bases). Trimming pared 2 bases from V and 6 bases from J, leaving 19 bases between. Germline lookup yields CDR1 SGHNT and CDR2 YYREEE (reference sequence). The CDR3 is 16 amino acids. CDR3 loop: CASSLGPSEGLDTQYF. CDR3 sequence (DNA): TGTGCCAGCAGCTTAGGGCCTAGTGAGGGATTGGATACGCAGTATTTT.

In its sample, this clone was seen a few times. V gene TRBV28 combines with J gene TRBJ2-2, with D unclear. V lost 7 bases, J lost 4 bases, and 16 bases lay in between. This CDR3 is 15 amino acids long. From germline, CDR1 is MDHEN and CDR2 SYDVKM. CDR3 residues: CASIRQTSFTGELFF. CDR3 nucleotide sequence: TGTGCCAGCATTCGGCAGACATCTTTCACCGGGGAGCTGTTTTTT. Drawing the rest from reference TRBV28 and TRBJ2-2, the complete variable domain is DVKVTQSSRYLVKRTGEKVFLECVQDMDHENMFWYRQDPGLGLRLIYFSYDVKMKEKGDIPEGYSVSREKKERFSLILESASTNQTSMYLCASIRQTSFTGELFFGEGSRLTVL.

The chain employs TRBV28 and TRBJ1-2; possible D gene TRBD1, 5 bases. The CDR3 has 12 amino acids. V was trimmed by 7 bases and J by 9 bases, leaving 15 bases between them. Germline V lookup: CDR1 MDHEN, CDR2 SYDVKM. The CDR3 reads CASKRDPRRYTF. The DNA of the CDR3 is TGTGCCAGCAAGCGGGACCCCCGGCGCTACACCTTC.

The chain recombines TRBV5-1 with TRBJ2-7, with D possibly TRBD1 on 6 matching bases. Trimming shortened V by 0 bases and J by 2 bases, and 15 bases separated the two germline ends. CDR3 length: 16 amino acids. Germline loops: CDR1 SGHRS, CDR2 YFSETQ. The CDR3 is CASSLVLGGTAYEQYF. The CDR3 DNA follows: TGCGCCAGCAGCTTGGTGTTAGGGGGTACGGCCTACGAGCAGTACTTC.

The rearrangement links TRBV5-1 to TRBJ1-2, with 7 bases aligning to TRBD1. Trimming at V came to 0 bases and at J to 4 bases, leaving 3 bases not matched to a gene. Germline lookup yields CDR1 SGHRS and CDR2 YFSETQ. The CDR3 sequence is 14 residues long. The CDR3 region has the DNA TGCGCCAGCAGCTTGGAAGGGACAGTCTATGGCTACACCTTC. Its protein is CASSLEGTVYGYTF.

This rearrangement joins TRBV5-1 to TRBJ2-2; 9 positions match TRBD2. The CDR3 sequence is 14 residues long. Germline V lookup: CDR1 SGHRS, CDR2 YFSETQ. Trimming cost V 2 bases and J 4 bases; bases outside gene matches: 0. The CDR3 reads CASSFSGSTGELFF. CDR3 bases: TGCGCCAGCAGCTTTAGCGGGAGCACCGGGGAGCTGTTTTTT.